The clone carrying this T cell receptor (beta chain) has a single count. Antigen unknown. This specimen belongs to a study of cytomegalovirus exposure and HLA in healthy donors. Study findings and constraints: The study recorded some 160 TCR beta chains that were cytomegalovirus-associated.

The PCR had 60 Vbeta and 13 Jbeta primers. The assay was immunoSEQ multiplex PCR, and TCRdb's table has in-frame clones only and misses some. The sample records roughly 110,000 clones, under 80% being singletons. The sequenced material came from PBMCs. This clonotype was sampled from a woman between 50 and 59 years old in good health and CMV-seropositive.

This CDR3 reads CASRTDIGDSPLHF. Here the CDR3 DNA reads TGTGCCAGCAGGACGGACATAGGGGATTCACCCCTCCACTTT. The chain uses TRBV2 and TRBJ1-6, with D tentatively TRBD1 (5 bases). The ends were cut back, 6 bases at V and 8 bases at J, with 14 bases in the middle. Germline CDR1 is SNHLY and CDR2 is FYNNEI. CDR3 length: 14 amino acids.